This is a list of T cell receptor beta chains from one sample in a study of OX40 agonist ivuxolimab in advanced cancers. Produced via immunoSEQ multiplex PCR; TCRdb's table is partial and in-frame only. Found here are tens of thousands of clones, approximately 90% of them singletons; the top ten hold approximately 0.3%. The starting material was CD4+ or CD8+ T cells sorted from blood, obtained in a trial of the OX40 agonist ivuxolimab. The receptor set was obtained from an adult with an advanced solid tumor such as melanoma, head and neck, liver or kidney cancer. CDR3s leave out the opening cysteine and the closing phenylalanine or tryptophan. The D gene is left open where the match is weak. For some rows the clone size is stated as once, few or many, or as a class when expanded; others skip it.

d_call v_call clone_size cdr3_aa
. TRBV9 . ASSVGVTRNNSPLH
TRBD2 TRBV15 . ATSRDSGYTDTQY
. TRBV2 . ASSEVNRGETQY
. TRBV19 . ASSSLLAWENVLYGYT
. TRBV28 . ASRLLNTEAF
. TRBV7-2 . ASSLERGGYEQY
TRBD1 TRBV15 . ATSRDDRDDEQY
. TRBV7-8 . ASSIRLVQETQY
. TRBV11-3 . ASSTSGRAKDTQY
TRBD2 TRBV19 . ASSRTSVDLREQF
TRBD2 TRBV5-1 . ASSPGSAGGRKDTQY
. TRBV5-4 . ASSLGPQETQY
. TRBV10-3 . AISEFGNEQF
TRBD1 TRBV5-4 . ASSPGTVKLGNTIY
TRBD1 TRBV7-3 . ASSLPRGQSTGELF
TRBD1 TRBV19 once ASSIGQVRNEKLF
TRBD1 TRBV19 . ASSTGTGVGNVLT
TRBD1 TRBV4-1 . ASSQDWGQGPGEQY
. TRBV28 . ASSLTSGDQPQH
. TRBV25-1 . ASSGDTEAF
. TRBV29-1 once SVINRVRGVHGYT
. TRBV19 . ASSLYSGTRDEQY
. TRBV7-2 . ASSGQMRGEQY
TRBD1 TRBV6-5 . ASITGVGEAF
. TRBV12-2 . ASRFPEGGAQY
TRBD1 TRBV4-2 many ASSQDLVDRGSEAF
. TRBV18 . ASSPQAAGWSEAF
TRBD1 TRBV7-6 . ASSLGTGENEAF
. TRBV7-9 few ASSRDTSGTDTQY
TRBD1 TRBV18 . ASSPGTGGNQPQH
. TRBV7-8 . ASSSSSGANVLT
. TRBV7-2 . ASSSTGQGSSGANVLT
. TRBV11-2 . ASSLEPGRTEAF
TRBD1 TRBV11-3 . ASSLGTGGGTEAF
. TRBV7-2 once ASSSPRGAGSYEQY
TRBD2 TRBV19 . ASSHTSGRSYEQY
. TRBV14 . ASSQGQLSTDTQY
TRBD2 TRBV11-2 . ASSLLAGAQETQY
TRBD1 TRBV12-5 . ASGLLPGQETYEQY
TRBD1 TRBV5-6 . ASSFGPGGYNEQF
TRBD1 TRBV15 . ATQGQGNTEAF
. TRBV10-3 . AIPKAEGADGYT
. TRBV6-1 . ASRALGAQY
. TRBV7-2 . ASSLFLHSNYEQY
. TRBV4-1 . ASSHPQGRLSEQY